This TCR beta chain was recovered during a study of CD8 T cells in Susac syndrome. This clonotype was counted a few times. RNA, at 0.5 to 1 ug, was reverse transcribed with random hexamers. Across 54 Vbeta and 13 Jbeta, immunoSEQ multiplex PCR amplified TCR beta CDR3. From the immunoSEQ multiplex PCR reads, TCRdb called clonotypes with MiXCR, one entry per CDR3 protein. The sample includes some 100,000 distinct CDR3 sequences, about 93% seen only once; the top ten take about 0.14%. Trimming took 1 base from V and 2 from J, leaving 7 bases between them. The CDR3 totals 14 residues. CDR1 and CDR2 (germline): SEHNR, FQNEAQ (reference sequence).

This sequence was found in a human donor in good health. Source material: CD4+ T cells from PBMCs. V gene TRBV7-9 combines with J gene TRBJ2-3; no clear D gene. This CDR3 is CASSLGGITDTQYF. The CDR3 DNA reads as TGTGCCAGCAGCTTAGGTGGAATCACAGATACGCAGTATTTT.